The 23 T cell receptor beta chains reported below all come from one sample, sequenced in a study of human T cells and chemical hapten exposure. TCRdb analysed the RACE reads with MiXCR anew, one entry per CDR3 protein. The data hold 97,000 or so distinct CDR3 sequences, with 25% to 35% observed a single time. Indicated time point: patch test 3, about 24 weeks after DPC sensitization. As for treatment: therapeutic diphenylcyclopropenone sensitization with weekly scalp DPC. The sequencing used whole blood, collected in connection with sensitization to the hapten diphenylcyclopropenone (DPC). Every receptor here comes from a middle-aged man with alopecia areata. Some clones in this sample may be carry-over from other donors' samples.

This clonotype was recorded at least ten times. The chain couples TRBV20-1 to TRBJ2-7; TRBD2 matches at 11 bases. CDR1 and CDR2 from the germline V gene are DFQATT and SNEGSKA (reference sequence). This CDR3 is 14 amino acids long. The ends lost 6 bases at V and 5 bases at J; junction bases unmatched: 9. The CDR3 coding sequence is TGCAGTGCGCGTCTAGCGGGAGGAGGCGACGAGCAGTACTTC. Translated: CSARLAGGGDEQYF.

A few counts support this clonotype. The V call is TRBV20-1, the J call TRBJ2-5; D is possibly TRBD1 or TRBD2 (5 bases each). There are 13 residues in the CDR3. V shed 5 bases and J shed 1 base, with 11 bases lying between them. Germline V gene data show CDR1 as DFQATT and CDR2 as SNEGSKA (reference sequence). CDR3 nucleotides: TGCAGTGCTTCTGAGGGGATCCAAGAGACCCAGTACTTC. It translates to CSASEGIQETQYF.

This clonotype came up many times. V usage is TRBV28 and J usage is TRBJ2-1; TRBD2 agrees at 8 bases. The germline CDR1 and CDR2 sequences are MDHEN and SYDVKM. Unmatched junction bases numbered 4, after V lost 8 bases and J lost 1 base. CDR3 length equals 14 residues. The CDR3 here is CASQAGDSYNEQFF. The CDR3 DNA is TGTGCCAGCCAAGCGGGAGATTCCTACAATGAGCAGTTCTTC.

The sample holds a few counts of this clonotype. This chain joins TRBV7-2 and TRBJ2-3; D remains unclear. This CDR3 region has 14 residues. Trimming removed 5 bases at V and 0 bases at J, with 9 bases between. Germline V lookup: CDR1 SGHTA, CDR2 FQGNSA. CDR3 DNA sequence: TGTGCCAGCAGCCCTTACTTGAGCACAGATACGCAGTATTTT. This sequence encodes CASSPYLSTDTQYF.

This clonotype came up a few times. CDR3 residues: CASSTGQIIYEQYF. Here the CDR3 DNA reads TGTGCCAGCAGTACGGGACAGATAATCTACGAGCAGTACTTC. The gene calls are TRBV12-3 or TRBV12-4 and TRBJ2-7; 7 bases fit TRBD1. V gave up 5 bases and J gave up 3 bases; unmatched junction bases: 7. CDR3 length: 14 amino acids.

The genes are TRBV20-1 and TRBJ1-1; D is unresolved. V lost 6 bases to trimming and J lost 2 bases, with 13 bases between them. The CDR3 is 13 amino acids. CDR1 and CDR2 from the germline V gene are DFQATT and SNEGSKA (reference sequence). The CDR3 nucleotides are TGCAGTGCCTCGATTCCAACCAACACTGAAGCTTTCTTT. Its protein is CSASIPTNTEAFF.

The chain combines TRBV28 with TRBJ2-3; 7 positions agree with TRBD2. CDR1 MDHEN and CDR2 SYDVKM come from the germline V gene. The CDR3 spans 17 residues. The junction had 12 bases not matched to a gene; V was cut back by 3 bases and J by 3 bases. CDR3 sequence reads: CASSFSRQRDKTDTQYF. Here the CDR3 DNA reads TGTGCCAGCAGTTTCTCCCGCCAGCGGGATAAGACAGATACGCAGTATTTT. Looking up the rest from reference TRBV28 and TRBJ2-3 gives the full variable domain: DVKVTQSSRYLVKRTGEKVFLECVQDMDHENMFWYRQDPGLGLRLIYFSYDVKMKEKGDIPEGYSVSREKKERFSLILESASTNQTSMYLCASSFSRQRDKTDTQYFGPGTRLTVL.

This clonotype was counted a single time. V and J are TRBV12-3 or TRBV12-4 and TRBJ1-1; D may be TRBD1 (6 bases). CDR3 length: 15 residues. V was shortened by 6 bases and J by 6 bases, with 20 bases between the two germline ends. CDR3 nucleotide sequence: TGTGCCAGCAGCCAGGGGACCCGAGGGGTACCTGAAGCTTTCTTT. This sequence encodes CASSQGTRGVPEAFF.

The chain combines TRBV20-1 with TRBJ2-1; 9 bases fit TRBD2. This CDR3 is 16 amino acids long. Looked up from germline, CDR1 is DFQATT and CDR2 is SNEGSKA (reference sequence). The V and J ends lost 4 bases and 6 bases, in that order; junction bases with no gene match: 13. The CDR3 DNA reads as TGCAGTGCTACCCCCCTCCGCGGGAGGGCCTCCAATGAGCAGTTCTTC. Amino acid sequence: CSATPLRGRASNEQFF.

The CDR3 sequence is CASTQSARTNYGYTF. CDR3 coding DNA: TGTGCCAGCACCCAGTCAGCCCGAACAAACTATGGCTACACCTTC. V is TRBV12-3 or TRBV12-4 and J is TRBJ1-2; D gene ambiguous. This CDR3 comprises 15 residues. Trimming shortened V by 7 bases and J by 2 bases, and 17 bases separated the two germline ends.

This clonotype was seen a few times. This sequence joins TRBV7-8 and TRBJ1-6; D is possibly TRBD1 (5 bases). Trimming left V 2 bases short and J 7 bases short, with 12 bases between. Germline V lookup: CDR1 SGHVS, CDR2 FQNEAQ. This CDR3 spans 15 amino acids. The CDR3 sequence: CASSLPGAENSPLHF. The DNA for the CDR3 is TGTGCCAGCAGCTTACCCGGGGCGGAAAATTCACCCCTCCACTTT.

Only a few counts were recorded for this clonotype. V is TRBV20-1 and J is TRBJ2-1, with 10 bases lining up with TRBD2. The CDR3 contains 14 residues. The V and J ends lost 2 bases and 6 bases, in that order; junction bases with no gene match: 4. CDR1 is DFQATT, CDR2 SNEGSKA, per germline (reference sequence). Here the CDR3 reads CSARTSGKLNEQFF. The DNA for the CDR3 is TGCAGTGCTAGAACTAGCGGGAAGCTCAATGAGCAGTTCTTC.

This clonotype showed up just once. V and J are TRBV28 and TRBJ1-5; D is possibly TRBD1 (6 bases). Trimming cost V 5 bases and J 5 bases, with 19 bases left between them. The CDR3 length is 16 residues. Germline V gives CDR1 MDHEN, CDR2 SYDVKM. This CDR3 is CASSKQGPLMDQPQHF. The CDR3 region has the DNA TGTGCCAGCAGTAAACAGGGACCCTTGATGGATCAGCCCCAGCATTTT.

This rearrangement joins TRBV5-1 to TRBJ2-7, with D maybe TRBD2 (5 bases). This CDR3 has 13 amino acids. Germline V lookup: CDR1 SGHRS, CDR2 YFSETQ. V lost 7 bases and J lost 0, with 11 bases in between. The CDR3 nucleotides read TGCGCCAGCTCATTAGCGAGCTCCTACGAGCAGTACTTC. Its translation is CASSLASSYEQYF.

The CDR3 region has the DNA TGTGCCAGCAGCGCGTCCCGGCCCCAGCATTTT. It specifies CASSASRPQHF. The gene calls are TRBV28 and TRBJ1-5; no clear D. This CDR3 is 11 amino acids long. Germline lookup yields CDR1 MDHEN and CDR2 SYDVKM. V gave up 6 bases and J gave up 9 bases, with 9 bases separating them.

V and J are TRBV6-1 and TRBJ1-2, with 11 positions matching TRBD1. With 6 bases clipped from V and 4 bases from J, the junction kept 4 bases outside the gene matches. The CDR3 extends over 14 amino acids. Germline loops: CDR1 MNHNS, CDR2 SASEGT. The CDR3 nucleotides read TGTGCCAGCAGGCGTGGGACAGGGGGCTATGGCTACACCTTC. Its protein product is CASRRGTGGYGYTF.

The chain carries TRBV6-2 or TRBV6-3 and TRBJ1-1; 8 bases align to TRBD1. V lost 5 bases, J lost 6 bases, and 2 bases stayed unmatched. The CDR3 is made up of 12 amino acids. CDR1 and CDR2 (germline): MNHEY, SVGEGT. CDR3 DNA sequence: TGTGCCAGCAGTCCGACAGGGGCTGAAGCTTTCTTT. Protein product: CASSPTGAEAFF.

This clonotype was picked up a small number of times. The chain is built from TRBV28 and TRBJ2-7; TRBD1 matches at 8 bases. The CDR3 is 15 residues long. J gave up 2 bases and V 5 bases, and 8 bases lay outside the gene matches. Germline V lookup: CDR1 MDHEN, CDR2 SYDVKM. The CDR3 DNA sequence: TGTGCCAGCAGTGAACCGACAGGGGTTGCCTACGAGCAGTACTTC. This translates into CASSEPTGVAYEQYF.

The CDR3 bases are TGTGCCAGCAGCCAAGACGCACTAGCGGGGGGGGGCAATGAGCAGTTCTTC. Protein sequence: CASSQDALAGGGNEQFF. The chain uses TRBV4-2 and TRBJ2-1; 13 nucleotides agree with TRBD2. Germline CDR1 is LGHNA and CDR2 is YNFKEQ. V trimming: 0 bases; J trimming: 6 bases; junction bases outside the gene matches: 5. The CDR3 covers 17 residues.

This clonotype was picked up a small number of times. The chain combines TRBV12-3 or TRBV12-4 with TRBJ2-7; 10 bases are shared with TRBD2. CDR3 size: 15 residues. Losses at the gene ends were 5 bases for V and 6 bases for J; bases not matched to a gene: 10. This chain's CDR3 is CASSPLAGVLPEQYF. CDR3 nucleotide sequence: TGTGCCAGCAGTCCCCTAGCGGGAGTGCTTCCCGAGCAGTACTTC.

The chain combines TRBV7-3 with TRBJ2-5, with 9 bases identical to TRBD2. CDR3 length: 15 amino acids. Germline values: CDR1 SGHTA, CDR2 FQGTGA. The junction had 5 bases not matched to a gene; V was cut back by 2 bases and J by 4 bases. CDR3 loop: CASSLAGGVPETQYF. As DNA, the CDR3 is TGTGCCAGCAGCTTAGCGGGAGGGGTCCCAGAGACCCAGTACTTC.

This clonotype was seen more than once but under ten times. This chain connects TRBV30 to TRBJ2-3; a possible D gene is TRBD2 (6 bases). The CDR3 consists of 15 residues. Germline CDR1 GTSNPN, CDR2 SVGIG (reference sequence). V gave up 1 base and J gave up 2 bases, with 13 bases separating them. This chain's CDR3 is CAWSALASHTDTQYF. In DNA, the CDR3 is TGTGCCTGGAGTGCCCTAGCGAGTCACACAGATACGCAGTATTTT.

This chain joins TRBV25-1 and TRBJ1-4, with D maybe TRBD1 (5 bases). The germline V gene has CDR1 MGHDK and CDR2 SYGVNS. CDR3 length equals 14 residues. The V gene lost 2 bases and the J gene lost 4 bases, with 8 bases spanning the gap. The DNA for the CDR3 is TGTGCCAGCAGTGAAGGGGGATTTAATGAAAAACTGTTTTTT. It encodes CASSEGGFNEKLFF.